The entry below describes one TCR beta chain. One junction end does not reproduce the germline sequence, and a read error may be involved. TCRdb re-called the PCR reads with MiXCR, one entry per CDR3 protein. This sample yields hundreds of thousands of distinct CDR3 sequences, of which 25% are seen a single time; around 0.78% belongs to the top ten. The record originates from a study of molecular identifiers for immune sequencing clone quantification. Naive CD8 sequencing libraries were generated from around 18,000 to 910,000 sorted cells, with 10%, 30% or 50% RNA as input. The authors gated naive CD8 T cells as CD8+CD4-CCR7+CD45RA+ for sorting. This CDR3 comprises 15 residues. Germline CDR1 and CDR2: MNHEY and SVGAGI.

This sequence joins TRBV6-5 and TRBJ2-7; 7 nucleotides line up with TRBD1. The TCR was taken from a human donor in good health. Some libraries in this study had Jurkat cell RNA spiked in. The sequenced sample was naive CD8+ T cells from blood, with Jurkat cell RNA spiked in. Subset here: FACS-sorted CD8+CD4-CCR7+CD45RA+ naive T cells. CDR3 residues: CASSWTGTDDYEQYF. The CDR3 DNA follows: TGTGCCAGCAGTTGGACCGGGACAGATGACTACGAACAGTACTTC.